This TCR beta chain comes out of a study of blood T cells in healthy people across ages. General study points: Age showed a roughly linear inverse relationship with TCR beta diversity per million T cells. Donor CMV infection status was unknown, possibly confounding age-related changes in expanded clonotypes.

Points on this clonotype: The antigen remains undetermined. As the CDR3 is not closed by the conserved phenylalanine or tryptophan, this likely results from a read error.

Through a sample-barcoded 5' primer and a J-beta primer mix, a second PCR was run for 7 to 11 cycles. TCRdb itself ran the 5' RACE reads through MiXCR, one entry per CDR3 protein. The data hold roughly 730,000 distinct CDR3 sequences, with approximately 60% observed a single time. The CDR3 is made up of 15 amino acids. The germline V gene has CDR1 SGHTA and CDR2 FQGTGA. V lost 2 bases to trimming and J lost 0 bases, with 11 bases between them. This chain joins TRBV7-3 and TRBJ2-7, with D tentatively TRBD1 (5 bases). Sequenced material: blood. This clonotype originated in a middle-aged man in good health. CDR3 region: CASSLSAGISYEQYL. The CDR3 DNA is TGTGCCAGCAGCTTATCGGCAGGGATCTCCTACGAGCAGTACTTG.